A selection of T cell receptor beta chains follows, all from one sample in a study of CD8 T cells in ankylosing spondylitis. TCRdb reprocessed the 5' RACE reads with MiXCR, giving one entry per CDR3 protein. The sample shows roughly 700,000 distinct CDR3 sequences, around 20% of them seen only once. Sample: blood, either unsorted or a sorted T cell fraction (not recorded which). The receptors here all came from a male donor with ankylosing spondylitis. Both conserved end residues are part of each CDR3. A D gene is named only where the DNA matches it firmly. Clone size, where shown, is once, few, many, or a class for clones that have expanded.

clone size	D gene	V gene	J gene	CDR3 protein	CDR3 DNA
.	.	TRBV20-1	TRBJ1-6	CSASSGGSSMNSPLHF	TGCAGTGCTAGTAGCGGGGGGAGTTCTATGAATTCACCCCTCCACTTT
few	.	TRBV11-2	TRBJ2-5	CASSSSWLAWETQYF	TGTGCCAGCAGCTCAAGTTGGTTAGCATGGGAGACCCAGTACTTC
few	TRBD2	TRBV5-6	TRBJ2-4	CASSLASGRLYF	TGTGCCAGCAGCTTGGCGAGCGGGAGGTTGTACTTC
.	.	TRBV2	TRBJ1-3	CASGARTGNTIYF	TGTGCCAGCGGAGCGAGAACAGGAAACACCATATATTTT
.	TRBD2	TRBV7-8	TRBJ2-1	CASSLRRGAKNEQFF	TGTGCCAGCAGCTTAAGGCGGGGGGCCAAAAATGAGCAGTTCTTC
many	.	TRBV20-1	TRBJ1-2	CSARDHGGGYGYTF	TGCAGTGCTAGAGATCATGGAGGGGGCTATGGCTACACCTTC
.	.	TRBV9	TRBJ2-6	CASTTSGANVLTF	TGTGCCAGCACCACCTCTGGGGCCAACGTCCTGACTTTC
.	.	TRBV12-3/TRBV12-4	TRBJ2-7	CASSLAAGYEQYF	TGTGCCAGCAGTTTGGCAGCCGGTTACGAGCAGTACTTC
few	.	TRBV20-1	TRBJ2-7	CSAPRGIYEQYF	TGCAGTGCTCCCCGGGGCATCTACGAGCAGTACTTC
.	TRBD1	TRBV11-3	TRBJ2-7	CASSLWTGEGYEQYF	TGTGCCAGCAGCCTATGGACAGGGGAGGGGTACGAGCAGTACTTC
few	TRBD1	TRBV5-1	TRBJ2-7	CASSLYSGGGYEQYF	TGCGCCAGCAGCTTGTACTCAGGGGGCGGCTACGAGCAGTACTTC
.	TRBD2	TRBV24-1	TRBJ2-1	CATSGGEAGDWNEQFF	TGTGCCACCAGTGGGGGAGAAGCGGGGGATTGGAATGAGCAGTTCTTC
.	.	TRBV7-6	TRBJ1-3	CASSSYPVGSSGNTIYF	TGTGCCAGCAGCTCCTACCCGGTGGGCAGCTCTGGAAACACCATATATTTT
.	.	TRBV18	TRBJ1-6	CASSPVGQTSPLHF	TGTGCCAGCTCACCAGTGGGACAAACTTCACCCCTCCACTTT
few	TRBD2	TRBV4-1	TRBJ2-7	CASSQLAGSGLGEQYF	TGCGCCAGCAGCCAATTAGCGGGTTCGGGCCTAGGCGAGCAGTACTTC
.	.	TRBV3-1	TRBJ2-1	CASSQDSPRNEQFF	TGTGCCAGCAGCCAAGACTCTCCACGCAATGAGCAGTTCTTC
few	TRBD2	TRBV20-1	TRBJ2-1	CSAQGLAGGGYNEQFF	TGCAGTGCTCAGGGACTAGCGGGTGGAGGTTACAATGAGCAGTTCTTC
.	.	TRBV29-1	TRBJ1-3	CSVEDLRGSGNTIYF	TGCAGCGTTGAAGATCTGCGGGGTTCTGGAAACACCATATATTTT
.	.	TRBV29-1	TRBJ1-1	CSVGGQGTEAFF	TGCAGCGTTGGCGGGCAGGGAACTGAAGCTTTCTTT
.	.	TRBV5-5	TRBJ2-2	CASTLDSPNTGELFF	TGTGCCAGCACCCTGGACAGTCCGAACACCGGGGAGCTGTTTTTT
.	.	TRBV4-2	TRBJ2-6	CASSQAVVAAGANVLTF	TGTGCCAGCAGCCAAGCAGTCGTAGCTGCAGGGGCCAACGTCCTGACTTTC
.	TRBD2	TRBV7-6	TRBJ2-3	CASSRSGATTDTQYF	TGTGCCAGCAGCCGTAGCGGGGCCACCACAGATACGCAGTATTTT
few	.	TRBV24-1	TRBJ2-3	CATSDSGYRGDTQYF	TGTGCCACCAGTGATTCAGGGTACCGCGGCGATACGCAGTATTTT
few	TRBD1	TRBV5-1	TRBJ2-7	CASSVWTGGDYEQYF	TGCGCCAGCAGCGTCTGGACAGGGGGGGACTACGAGCAGTACTTC
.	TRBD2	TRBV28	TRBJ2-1	CASSFLASGSDEQFF	TGTGCCAGCAGTTTTTTGGCTAGCGGGAGCGATGAGCAGTTCTTC
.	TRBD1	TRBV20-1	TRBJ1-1	CSVRIRGRETEAFF	TGCAGTGTTAGAATCAGGGGGCGGGAGACTGAAGCTTTCTTT
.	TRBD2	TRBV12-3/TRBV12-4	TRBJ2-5	CASSSGALAGAGETQYF	TGTGCCAGCAGTTCAGGAGCTCTAGCGGGGGCAGGAGAGACCCAGTACTTC
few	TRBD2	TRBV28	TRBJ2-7	CASSLESSGNHEQYF	TGTGCCAGCAGTTTAGAATCGAGCGGGAACCACGAGCAGTACTTC
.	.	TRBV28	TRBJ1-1	CASSLWGGADTEAFF	TGTGCCAGCAGTTTATGGGGGGGCGCCGACACTGAAGCTTTCTTT
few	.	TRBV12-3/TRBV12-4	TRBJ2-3	CASSFPPGGRSDTQYF	TGTGCCAGCAGTTTTCCGCCCGGGGGGCGCTCAGATACGCAGTATTTT
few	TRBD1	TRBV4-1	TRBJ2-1	CASSYDRADEQFF	TGCGCCAGCAGCTACGACAGGGCTGATGAGCAGTTCTTC
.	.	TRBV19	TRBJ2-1	CASKLGPGPYNEQFF	TGTGCCAGTAAATTGGGACCCGGCCCCTACAATGAGCAGTTCTTC
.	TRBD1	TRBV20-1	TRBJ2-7	CSAQLTGAYEQYF	TGCAGTGCTCAACTGACAGGGGCCTACGAGCAGTACTTC
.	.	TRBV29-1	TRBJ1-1	CSVGGNGGPGTEAFF	TGCAGCGTTGGGGGTAACGGGGGGCCGGGCACTGAAGCTTTCTTT
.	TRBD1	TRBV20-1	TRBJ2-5	CSARVYSGTGGRETQYF	TGCAGTGCTAGAGTATACTCCGGGACAGGGGGCCGGGAGACCCAGTACTTC
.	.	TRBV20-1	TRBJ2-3	CSARAGSRTDTQYF	TGCAGTGCTAGAGCGGGCAGCAGGACAGATACGCAGTATTTT
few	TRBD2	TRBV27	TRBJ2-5	CASRPGLAGGKTQYF	TGTGCCAGCAGACCGGGACTAGCGGGTGGGAAGACCCAGTACTTC
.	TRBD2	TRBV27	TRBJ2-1	CASSLLKTSGVSNEQFF	TGTGCCAGCAGTTTATTGAAGACTAGCGGGGTTAGCAATGAGCAGTTCTTC
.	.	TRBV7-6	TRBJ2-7	CASSLAPRTEIPYEQYF	TGTGCCAGCAGCTTAGCCCCACGGACCGAGATTCCCTACGAGCAGTACTTC
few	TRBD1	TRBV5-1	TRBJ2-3	CASSPGTGRDTQYF	TGCGCCAGCAGCCCCGGGACAGGGAGAGATACGCAGTATTTT
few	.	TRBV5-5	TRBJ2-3	CASSGLRRATDTQYF	TGTGCCAGCAGCGGACTACGCCGTGCCACAGATACGCAGTATTTT
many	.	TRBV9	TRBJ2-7	CASSVGSGSAYEQYF	TGTGCCAGCAGCGTAGGCTCGGGGAGCGCCTACGAGCAGTACTTC
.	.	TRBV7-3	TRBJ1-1	CASSLTPGANTEAFF	TGTGCCAGCAGCCTAACCCCGGGGGCGAACACTGAAGCTTTCTTT
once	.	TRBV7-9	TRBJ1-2	CASSREGKALYGYTF	TGTGCCAGCAGCAGAGAGGGGAAAGCTCTCTATGGCTACACCTTC
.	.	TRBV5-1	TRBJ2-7	CASSFLNQGFGEQYF	TGCGCCAGCAGCTTCTTAAACCAGGGGTTCGGAGAGCAGTACTTC
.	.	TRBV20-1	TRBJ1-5	CSARVGRDQPQHF	TGCAGTGCTAGAGTTGGGAGGGATCAGCCCCAGCATTTT
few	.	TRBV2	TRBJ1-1	CASSHPGEDTEAFF	TGTGCCAGCAGTCACCCAGGGGAGGACACTGAAGCTTTCTTT